This entry features one TCR beta chain sequence. The target antigen is unknown. Average productive template count per sample was roughly 40,000. Libraries were prepared by immunoSEQ multiplex PCR; TCRdb keeps only in-frame clonotypes and omits some of them. The table shows 2,000 or so clones, with 50% to 65% occurring only once. These data are taken from a study of STAT3 mutations in large granular lymphocyte leukemia. Study conclusions and caveats: All newly emerging clones after therapy were STAT3 wild type. Every T-LGLL patient had at least one immunodominant TCRbeta clonotype.

Trimming took 0 bases from V and 1 from J, leaving 8 bases between them. CDR1 is SGHRS and CDR2 is YFSETQ in the germline V gene. The CDR3 has 14 residues. Sequenced sample: peripheral blood mononuclear cells. The gene calls are TRBV5-1 and TRBJ2-7, with D unresolved. This TCR was sampled from a man aged 60-69 years with T-cell large granular lymphocyte leukemia. Some clones in this sample may be carry-over from other donors' samples. The CDR3 spells CASSLVYSSYEQYF. CDR3 sequence (DNA): TGCGCCAGCAGCTTGGTTTACAGTTCCTACGAGCAGTACTTC. Full variable domain (rest looked up from reference TRBV5-1 and TRBJ2-7): KAGVTQTPRYLIKTRGQQVTLSCSPISGHRSVSWYQQTPGQGLQFLFEYFSETQRNKGNFPGRFSGRQFSNSRSEMNVSTLELGDSALYLCASSLVYSSYEQYFGPGTRLTVT.